This TCR beta chain emerged from a study of esophageal squamous cell carcinoma under preoperative chemotherapy. Points from the study as a whole: Peripheral T cells showed a significant TCR diversity increase after chemotherapy, unlike tumor-infiltrating lymphocytes.

Time point denoted: after preoperative PTX-NDP chemotherapy. Preoperative chemotherapy with paclitaxel-nedaplatin was given to patients before surgery. As concerns this clonotype: Antigen unknown.

Germline V CDR1 and CDR2: SGHTA, FQGNSA. The CDR3 totals 18 residues. One entry per CDR3 protein results from TCRdb running MiXCR on the PCR reads. The sample includes around 9,000 distinct CDR3 sequences, around 48% of them seen just once. The TCR sequence derives from a human donor with esophageal squamous cell carcinoma. The donor label of this sample is uncertain. The chain uses TRBV7-2 and TRBJ2-4; 10 bases fit TRBD2. Matching the DNA end better, TRBJ2-7 makes the J call doubtful. This material was collected from a patient given preoperative chemotherapy. This CDR3 is CASSLASSGSSYSYEQYF. CDR3 in DNA: TGTGCCAGCAGCTTAGCTTCTAGCGGGAGTTCCTACTCCTACGAGCAGTACTTC.